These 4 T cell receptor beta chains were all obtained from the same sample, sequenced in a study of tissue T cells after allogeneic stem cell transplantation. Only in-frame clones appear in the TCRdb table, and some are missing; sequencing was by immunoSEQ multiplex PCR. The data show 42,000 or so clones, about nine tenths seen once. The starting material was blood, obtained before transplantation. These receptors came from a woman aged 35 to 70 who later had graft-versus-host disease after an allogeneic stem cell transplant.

The chain's CDR3 is CASSREASGSLSYEQYF. CDR3 in DNA: TGTGCCAGCAGCCGAGAGGCCAGCGGGAGTCTCTCCTACGAGCAGTACTTC. The chain carries TRBV6-6 and TRBJ2-7; TRBD2 agrees at 8 bases. Germline CDR1 is MNHNY and CDR2 is SVGAGI (reference sequence). The CDR3 covers 17 residues. The V and J ends lost 6 bases and 0 bases, in that order; junction bases with no gene match: 13.

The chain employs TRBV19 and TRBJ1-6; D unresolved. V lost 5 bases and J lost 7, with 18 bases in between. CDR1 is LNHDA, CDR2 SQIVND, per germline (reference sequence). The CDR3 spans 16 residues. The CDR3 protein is CASSRAVQRTNSPLHF. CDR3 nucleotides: TGTGCCAGTAGTCGCGCGGTGCAGAGGACCAATTCACCCCTCCACTTT.

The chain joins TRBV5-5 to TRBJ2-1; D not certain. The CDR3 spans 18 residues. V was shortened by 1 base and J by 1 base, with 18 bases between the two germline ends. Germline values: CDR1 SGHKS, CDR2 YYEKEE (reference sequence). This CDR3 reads CASSLPTPGGRSYNEQFF. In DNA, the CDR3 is TGTGCCAGCAGCTTGCCAACGCCGGGCGGTCGGTCCTACAATGAGCAGTTCTTC.

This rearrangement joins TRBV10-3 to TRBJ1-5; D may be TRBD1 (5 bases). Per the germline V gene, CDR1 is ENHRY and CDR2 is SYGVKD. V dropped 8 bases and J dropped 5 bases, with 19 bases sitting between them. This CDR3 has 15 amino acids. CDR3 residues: CAIGGSSGVDQPQHF. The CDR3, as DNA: TGTGCCATCGGGGGAAGTTCGGGGGTAGATCAGCCCCAGCATTTT.